These 32 T cell receptor beta chains were sequenced from one sample in a study of cytomegalovirus exposure and HLA in healthy donors. 13 Jbeta primers and 60 Vbeta primers were used for the PCR. Only in-frame clones appear in the TCRdb table, and some are missing; sequencing was by immunoSEQ multiplex PCR. The sample holds about 200,000 clones, 80% to 90% seen once. The sample taken for sequencing was PBMCs. These receptors originate from a woman aged 30 to 39 in good health and CMV-seronegative.

The chain recombines TRBV28 with TRBJ2-6; TRBD2 might be the D (5 bases). The CDR3 is 14 residues long. CDR1 and CDR2 (germline): MDHEN, SYDVKM. Trimming took 7 bases from V and 1 from J, leaving 8 bases between them. CDR3 DNA: TGTGCCAGCAACGAGGGATCTGGGGCCAACGTCCTGACTTTC. As protein: CASNEGSGANVLTF.

The rearrangement links TRBV9 to TRBJ2-5, with D maybe TRBD2 (6 bases). This CDR3 is 15 amino acids long. The V gene's germline CDR1 is SGDLS and CDR2 YYNGEE. Between the trimmed V and J ends, which lost 5 bases and 4 bases, there was a span of 18 bases. The CDR3 region is CASSPVVGGGETQYF. The CDR3, as DNA: TGTGCCAGCAGTCCAGTAGTGGGGGGAGGAGAGACCCAGTACTTC. The entire variable domain, with the rest obtained from reference TRBV9 and TRBJ2-5, is as follows: DSGVTQTPKHLITATGQRVTLRCSPRSGDLSVYWYQQSLDQGLQFLIQYYNGEERAKGNILERFSAQQFPDLHSELNLSSLELGDSALYFCASSPVVGGGETQYFGPGTRLLVL.

This chain connects TRBV11-2 to TRBJ2-4; TRBD1 aligns across 7 bases. This CDR3 has 16 residues. From germline, CDR1 is SGHAT and CDR2 FQNNGV. V gave up 0 bases and J gave up 6 bases; unmatched junction bases: 8. The CDR3 DNA follows: TGTGCCAGCAGCTTAGATCAGCAGGCAGGGGGAAACATTCAGTACTTC. Its translation is CASSLDQQAGGNIQYF. Drawing the rest from reference TRBV11-2 and TRBJ2-4, the complete variable domain is EAGVAQSPRYKIIEKRQSVAFWCNPISGHATLYWYQQILGQGPKLLIQFQNNGVVDDSQLPKDRFSAERLKGVDSTLKIQPAKLEDSAVYLCASSLDQQAGGNIQYFGAGTRLSVL.

This sequence joins TRBV6-1 and TRBJ2-7; possible D gene TRBD1, 6 bases. CDR1 and CDR2 from the germline V gene are MNHNS and SASEGT. V lost 6 bases and J 6 bases, leaving 12 bases between the germline ends. The CDR3 contains 12 residues. CDR3 in DNA: TGTGCCAGCAGCGTCCAGGGGATCGAGCAGTACTTC. This encodes CASSVQGIEQYF.

This rearrangement joins TRBV7-5 to TRBJ1-5; TRBD1 is the table's D call and was not checked against the DNA. TRBV7-5 is annotated as a pseudogene. The CDR3 totals 15 residues. As DNA, the CDR3 is TGTGCCAGAAGCTTAGCCTCCACAGGGGGACAGCCCCAGCATTTT. Protein sequence: CARSLASTGGQPQHF.

In regard to this clone: One end of the junction varies from germline; a read error may be responsible. V usage is TRBV2 and J usage is TRBJ1-1, with 8 bases fitting TRBD1. This CDR3 contains 15 residues. Germline V gene data show CDR1 as SNHLY and CDR2 as FYNNEI. The CDR3 is CASIREQGVKTEAFF. The CDR3 DNA reads as TGTGCCAGCATCAGAGAACAGGGGGTGAAAACTGAAGCTTTCTTT.

The chain is built from TRBV5-6 and TRBJ1-2; a weak D match, TRBD1 (5 bases). Trimming shortened V by 0 bases and J by 2 bases, and 8 bases separated the two germline ends. Germline CDR1 is SGHDT and CDR2 is YYEEEE. The CDR3 has 14 amino acids. CDR3 loop: CASSLAGSNYGYTF. DNA for the CDR3: TGTGCCAGCAGCTTGGCAGGGTCCAACTATGGCTACACCTTC.

The V gene is TRBV4-1, the J gene TRBJ2-7, with TRBD2 identical over 9 bases. Germline V gene data show CDR1 as MGHRA and CDR2 as YSYEKL. The CDR3 loop spans 16 amino acids. V lost 4 bases, J lost 7 bases, and 14 bases stayed unmatched. The chain's CDR3 is CASSPWSSGARKEQYF. CDR3 bases: TGCGCCAGCAGCCCCTGGTCTAGCGGGGCGAGAAAGGAGCAGTACTTC.

J is TRBJ2-7 and V is TRBV11-2; tentatively, D is TRBD2 (5 bases). Trimming removed 0 bases at V and 3 bases at J, with 12 bases between. The CDR3 covers 15 residues. Germline values: CDR1 SGHAT, CDR2 FQNNGV. The CDR3 nucleotides are TGTGCCAGCAGCTTAGAGGGAGCCTACTACTACGAGCAGTACTTC. This gives the protein CASSLEGAYYYEQYF. Full variable domain (outside the CDR3, taken from reference TRBV11-2 and TRBJ2-7): EAGVAQSPRYKIIEKRQSVAFWCNPISGHATLYWYQQILGQGPKLLIQFQNNGVVDDSQLPKDRFSAERLKGVDSTLKIQPAKLEDSAVYLCASSLEGAYYYEQYFGPGTRLTVT.

This clone was seen a single time. This chain connects TRBV5-8 to TRBJ2-3; the match to TRBD1 covers 7 bases. The CDR3 covers 15 residues. V lost 0 bases and J lost 3; bases outside the gene matches: 4. CDR1 is SGHTS and CDR2 is YDEGEE in the germline V gene. CDR3 in amino acids: CASSLVRGTTDTQYF. CDR3 bases: TGTGCCAGCAGCTTGGTCAGGGGGACGACAGATACGCAGTATTTT.

J is TRBJ2-5 and V is TRBV2; a possible D gene is TRBD2 (5 bases). V lost 5 bases and J lost 1, with 11 bases in between. The CDR3 covers 14 residues. The germline V gene encodes CDR1 SNHLY and CDR2 FYNNEI. Here the CDR3 DNA reads TGTGCCAGCAGTCAACTAGTCACCCAAGAGACCCAGTACTTC. Translating gives CASSQLVTQETQYF.

This clone was seen more than once but under ten times. The chain combines TRBV10-2 with TRBJ2-2, with 7 positions matching TRBD1. Germline V gives CDR1 WSHSY, CDR2 SAAADI. V shed 5 bases, J shed 3 bases, and the junction held 12 bases outside the gene matches. This CDR3 spans 17 amino acids. The CDR3 loop reads CASSFDRTGLDTGELFF. The CDR3 nucleotides are TGCGCCAGCAGTTTTGATAGGACAGGCCTCGACACCGGGGAGCTGTTTTTT.

The chain carries TRBV27 and TRBJ1-1; possibly TRBD1 for D (5 bases). The CDR3 extends over 14 amino acids. Germline V gene sequence: CDR1 MNHEY, CDR2 SMNVEV (reference sequence). V was shortened by 5 bases and J by 5 bases, with 15 bases between the two germline ends. The CDR3 sequence is CASSPRPGGTEAFF. The CDR3 DNA follows: TGTGCCAGCAGTCCCCGCCCCGGGGGAACTGAAGCTTTCTTT.

This clone has a single count. CDR3 nucleotide sequence: TGCGCCAGCACGGTCTTCCCTTCCTACAATGAGCAGTTCTTC. It translates to CASTVFPSYNEQFF. V gene TRBV10-1 combines with J gene TRBJ2-1; D remains unclear. This CDR3 has 14 amino acids. V was cut by 7 bases and J by 1 base, with 11 bases left in between. Per the germline V gene, CDR1 is WNHNN and CDR2 is SYGVQD (reference sequence).

The chain carries TRBV15 and TRBJ2-1; 11 bases match TRBD2. V lost 5 bases and J lost 0; bases outside the gene matches: 12. The CDR3 has 19 amino acids. CDR1 LNHNV and CDR2 YYDKDF come from the germline V gene (reference sequence). The CDR3 DNA is TGTGCCACCAGCGGCCCCCTAGCGGGAGGTCTTTACTCCTACAATGAGCAGTTCTTC. Its translation: CATSGPLAGGLYSYNEQFF.

V usage is TRBV7-9 and J usage is TRBJ1-2; D uncertain. The CDR3 length is 14 residues. Germline CDR1 SEHNR, CDR2 FQNEAQ (reference sequence). The V gene lost 5 bases and the J gene lost 6 bases, with 16 bases spanning the gap. For the CDR3, the DNA is TGTGCCAGCAGCCTCGTCACCCGAGCCCATGGCTACACCTTC. It is translated as CASSLVTRAHGYTF.

In this sample, this clone turned up once. This chain joins TRBV2 and TRBJ2-7; no firm D call. The germline V gene has CDR1 SNHLY and CDR2 FYNNEI. This CDR3 spans 14 amino acids. Between the trimmed V and J ends, which lost 2 bases and 0 bases, there was a span of 8 bases. CDR3: CASSELPSSYEQYF. In DNA, the CDR3 is TGTGCCAGCAGTGAATTGCCTAGCTCCTACGAGCAGTACTTC.

This clone was detected only a few times. This chain connects TRBV6-1 to TRBJ1-1; D may be TRBD1 (5 bases). The CDR3 totals 12 residues. The V end was cut by 7 bases, the J end by 7 bases, with 13 bases between. Germline loops: CDR1 MNHNS, CDR2 SASEGT. The CDR3 nucleotides read TGTGCCAGCAACTGGGGGAGGGATGAAGCTTTCTTT. This sequence encodes CASNWGRDEAFF.

This chain links TRBV9 with TRBJ2-5, with TRBD2 identical over 7 bases. Germline V lookup: CDR1 SGDLS, CDR2 YYNGEE. V lost 4 bases to trimming and J lost 5 bases; unmatched junction nucleotides: 11. The CDR3 has 15 residues. For the CDR3, the DNA is TGTGCCAGCAGCCCGACGGGACTATCTGTCGAGACCCAGTACTTC. This translates into CASSPTGLSVETQYF.

This chain connects TRBV5-4 to TRBJ2-7, with TRBD2 identical over 7 bases. V lost 4 bases to trimming and J lost 1 base; unmatched junction nucleotides: 8. The CDR3 runs 15 residues. The germline V gene encodes CDR1 SGHNT and CDR2 YYREEE (reference sequence). Here the CDR3 reads CASSRTSGPSYEQYF. In DNA, the CDR3 is TGTGCCAGCAGCCGGACTAGTGGGCCTTCCTACGAGCAGTACTTC. Supplemented by reference TRBV5-4 and TRBJ2-7, the full variable domain reads ETGVTQSPTHLIKTRGQQVTLRCSSQSGHNTVSWYQQALGQGPQFIFQYYREEENGRGNFPPRFSGLQFPNYSSELNVNALELDDSALYLCASSRTSGPSYEQYFGPGTRLTVT.

The sample holds a few counts of this clone. The CDR3 protein is CASSWGTGSAHGNTIYF. CDR3 nucleotide sequence: TGTGCCAGCAGCTGGGGGACAGGTTCAGCTCATGGAAACACCATATATTTT. The V gene is TRBV5-6, the J gene TRBJ1-3, with TRBD1 matching 8 bases. Germline V lookup: CDR1 SGHDT, CDR2 YYEEEE. Unmatched junction bases numbered 11, after V lost 3 bases and J lost 3 bases. There are 17 residues in the CDR3.

The CDR3 loop reads CAISEGTGVYNEQFF. CDR3 DNA sequence: TGCGCCATCTCGGAGGGGACAGGGGTCTACAATGAGCAGTTCTTC. The chain employs TRBV10-2 and TRBJ2-1, with 10 bases identical to TRBD1. The V gene's germline CDR1 is WSHSY and CDR2 SAAADI. CDR3 length equals 15 residues. With 10 bases clipped from V and 3 bases from J, the junction kept 9 bases outside the gene matches.

The chain combines TRBV6-1 with TRBJ1-2; tentative D call: TRBD1 (6 bases). The CDR3 consists of 13 residues. Trimming took 5 bases from V and 4 from J, leaving 11 bases between them. Germline CDR1 reads MNHNS; CDR2 reads SASEGT. In nucleotides, the CDR3 is TGTGCCAGCAGTCCTGACAGGAGCTATGGCTACACCTTC. Amino acid sequence: CASSPDRSYGYTF.

V and J are TRBV5-1 and TRBJ2-7; 13 nucleotides agree with TRBD2. The germline CDR1 and CDR2 sequences are SGHRS and YFSETQ. This CDR3 has 14 amino acids. V lost 5 bases to trimming and J lost 6 bases; unmatched junction nucleotides: 5. CDR3 residues: CASRRRTSGSEQYF. CDR3 sequence (DNA): TGCGCCAGCAGGAGGCGGACTAGCGGGAGCGAGCAGTACTTC.

The chain is built from TRBV28 and TRBJ1-1, with no clear D. The V end was cut by 5 bases, the J end by 4 bases, with 11 bases between. The germline gives CDR1 MDHEN, CDR2 SYDVKM. The CDR3 has 13 residues. The DNA of the CDR3 is TGTGCCAGCAGTCCGGGGTGGGTCACTGAAGCTTTCTTT. This translates into CASSPGWVTEAFF.

This chain uses TRBV6-6 with TRBJ1-5; D is perhaps TRBD1 (6 bases). Germline loops: CDR1 MNHNY, CDR2 SVGAGI (reference sequence). The CDR3 spans 15 residues. V was clipped by 4 bases and J by 0 bases, with 10 bases between them. The CDR3: CASSSGQYSNQPQHF. The CDR3 nucleotides read TGTGCCAGCAGTTCAGGACAGTATAGCAATCAGCCCCAGCATTTT.

The rearrangement links TRBV29-1 to TRBJ1-1; D uncertain. This CDR3 region has 13 residues. CDR1 SQVTM and CDR2 ANQGSEA come from the germline V gene. The germline V and J ends were trimmed by 3 bases and 7 bases, with 15 bases remaining between them. CDR3 coding DNA: TGCAGCGTTGAGGTCAATGGCGGATATGAAGCTTTCTTT. Translating it yields CSVEVNGGYEAFF. Combining the CDR3 with reference TRBV29-1 and TRBJ1-1 gives the whole variable domain SAVISQKPSRDICQRGTSLTIQCQVDSQVTMMFWYRQQPGQSLTLIATANQGSEATYESGFVIDKFPISRPNLTFSTLTVSNMSPEDSSIYLCSVEVNGGYEAFFGQGTRLTVV.

The CDR3 region is CASTRPEETQYF. CDR3 sequence (DNA): TGTGCCAGCACACGTCCCGAGGAGACCCAGTACTTC. The chain is built from TRBV5-6 and TRBJ2-5; no firm D call. Germline CDR1 is SGHDT and CDR2 is YYEEEE. V was clipped by 6 bases and J by 5 bases, with 11 bases between them. This CDR3 spans 12 amino acids.

The V call is TRBV19, the J call TRBJ2-7; TRBD1 aligns across 11 bases. This CDR3 is 15 amino acids long. The germline V gene encodes CDR1 LNHDA and CDR2 SQIVND (reference sequence). Unmatched junction bases numbered 6, after V lost 5 bases and J lost 3 bases. The CDR3 DNA follows: TGTGCCAGTAGTCCCCAGGGACAGGGGGACTACGAGCAGTACTTC. Translation gives CASSPQGQGDYEQYF. The whole variable domain, filled in from reference TRBV19 and TRBJ2-7, reads DGGITQSPKYLFRKEGQNVTLSCEQNLNHDAMYWYRQDPGQGLRLIYYSQIVNDFQKGDIAEGYSVSREKKESFPLTVTSAQKNPTAFYLCASSPQGQGDYEQYFGPGTRLTVT.

As regards this clone: Other DNA sequences of this sample code for an identical CDR3. The CDR3 DNA follows: TGTGCCAGCAGCTCTAATTGGGACAGGCAGATCGGGGAGCTGTTTTTT. It codes for CASSSNWDRQIGELFF. V and J are TRBV5-4 and TRBJ2-2; 8 positions agree with TRBD1. The V and J ends lost 3 bases and 7 bases, in that order; junction bases with no gene match: 11. The CDR3 covers 16 residues. Germline values: CDR1 SGHNT, CDR2 YYREEE (reference sequence).

The V gene is TRBV19, the J gene TRBJ1-1; D perhaps matches TRBD1 (5 bases). CDR3 length equals 13 residues. Germline loops: CDR1 LNHDA, CDR2 SQIVND (reference sequence). V lost 5 bases to trimming and J lost 1 base, with 8 bases between them. This CDR3 is CASSAGRNTEAFF. CDR3 bases: TGTGCCAGTAGTGCAGGGCGGAACACTGAAGCTTTCTTT.

J is TRBJ2-2 and V is TRBV15, with 8 bases aligning to TRBD2. Germline CDR1 LNHNV, CDR2 YYDKDF (reference sequence). The CDR3 sequence is 16 residues long. V shed 1 base, J shed 6 bases, and the junction held 7 bases outside the gene matches. CDR3 nucleotide sequence: TGTGCCACCAGCAGAGTGACGGGAGGGCCCGCCGGGGAGCTGTTTTTT. Residues: CATSRVTGGPAGELFF.